Here is one T cell receptor (beta chain) with its context. Its antigen is unknown. The CDR3 has 16 amino acids. Per the germline V gene, CDR1 is SGHRS and CDR2 is YFSETQ. J lost 2 bases, V lost 1 base, and 5 bases had no gene match. The sample originates from a study of OX40 agonist ivuxolimab in advanced cancers. Study as a whole: The group had a mean age of 60 years, ranged from 23 to 79, and was roughly 83% male. Of the participants, 35% to 50% had some prior anti-PD-1, anti-PD-L1 or anti-CTLA-4 therapy, which was allowed. Whole-study findings and limits: Undetermined was the antigen specificity of the expanded peripheral T cells.

Libraries were prepared by immunoSEQ multiplex PCR; TCRdb keeps only in-frame clonotypes and omits some of them. This table has some 24,000 clones, around four fifths appearing once. Baseline was the first blood sampling point, followed by cycle 4 day 1 and cycle 7 day 1. Sequenced here: CD4+ or CD8+ T cells sorted from blood, sampled in a trial of the OX40 agonist ivuxolimab. V usage is TRBV5-1 and J usage is TRBJ2-5; 10 positions match TRBD1. This TCR was recovered from an adult with an advanced solid tumor such as melanoma, head and neck, liver or kidney cancer. CDR3 loop: CASSLRGTGVQETQYF. The CDR3 DNA reads as TGCGCCAGCAGCTTGAGAGGGACAGGGGTACAAGAGACCCAGTACTTC.